What follows describes a single TCR beta chain. Its antigen is still unknown. The CDR3 loop spans 16 amino acids. Trimming left V 6 bases short and J 2 bases short, with 20 bases between. Libraries were prepared by immunoSEQ multiplex PCR; TCRdb keeps only in-frame clonotypes and omits some of them. The sample consists of about 100,000 clones, about 83% of them appearing once. These data originate in a study of T cell responses to AZD1222 COVID-19 vaccine. Study-level points and caveats: Seropositive status at baseline applied to only 6 or 7 AZD1222 recipients. White British donors predominated, females outnumbered males, and clonal diversity was possibly underestimated. The study found Spike-specific TCR breadth and depth rose after two AZD1222 doses. Targeting of unmutated variant regions was reportedly seen in nearly half of spike-specific TCRs.

This clonotype was obtained from an adult in good health. Specimen: peripheral blood, collected on day 0 of AZD1222 vaccination. J is TRBJ2-7 and V is TRBV23-1, with a possible D match to TRBD1 (6 bases). TRBV23-1 is classed as an ORF, of uncertain function. DNA for the CDR3: TGCGCCAGCAGATCATCCGGGGCCCGGACAGCCTACGAGCAGTACTTC. This encodes CASRSSGARTAYEQYF.